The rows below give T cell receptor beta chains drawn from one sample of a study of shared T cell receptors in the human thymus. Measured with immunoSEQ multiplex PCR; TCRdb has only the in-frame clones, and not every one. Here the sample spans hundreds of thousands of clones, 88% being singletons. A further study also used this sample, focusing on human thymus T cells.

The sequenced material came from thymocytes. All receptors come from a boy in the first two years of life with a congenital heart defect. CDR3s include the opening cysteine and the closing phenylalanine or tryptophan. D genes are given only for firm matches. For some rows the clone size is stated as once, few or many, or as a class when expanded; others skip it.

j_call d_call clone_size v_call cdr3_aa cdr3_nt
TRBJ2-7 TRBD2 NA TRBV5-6 CASSKNPSGASYEQYF TGTGCCAGCAGCAAAAATCCTAGCGGGGCCTCCTACGAGCAGTACTTC
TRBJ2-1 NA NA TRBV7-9 CASSLGGPLYNEQFF TGTGCCAGCAGCTTAGGGGGGCCCCTTTACAATGAGCAGTTCTTC
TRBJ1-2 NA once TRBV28 CASSFRHPNYGYTF TGTGCCAGCAGTTTTCGACACCCCAACTATGGCTACACCTTC
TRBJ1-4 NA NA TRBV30 CAWSVPPPQGLSEKLFF TGTGCCTGGAGTGTACCCCCCCCACAGGGCTTATCCGAAAAACTGTTTTTT
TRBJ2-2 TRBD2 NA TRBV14 CASSQGGSGAGELFF TGTGCCAGCAGCCAAGGCGGGAGTGGGGCCGGGGAGCTGTTTTTT
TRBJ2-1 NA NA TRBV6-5 CASSPKGVPNEQFF TGTGCCAGCAGCCCAAAAGGGGTCCCAAATGAGCAGTTCTTC
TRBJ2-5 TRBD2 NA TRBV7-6 CASSPGLAGTRETQYF TGTGCCAGCAGCCCGGGACTAGCGGGAACCAGGGAGACCCAGTACTTC
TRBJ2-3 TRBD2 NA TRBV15 CATSRGVAGGLTDTQYF TGTGCCACCAGCAGGGGTGTAGCGGGAGGGCTCACAGATACGCAGTATTTT
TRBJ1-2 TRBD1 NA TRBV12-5 CASGLPYDRANYGYTF TGTGCTAGTGGTTTACCCTACGACAGGGCTAACTATGGCTACACCTTC
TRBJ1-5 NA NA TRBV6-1 CASSDWGSQPQHF TGTGCCAGCAGTGACTGGGGCAGCCAGCCCCAGCATTTT
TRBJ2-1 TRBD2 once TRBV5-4 CASSRRLAVYNEQFF TGTGCCAGCAGCCGAAGACTAGCGGTGTACAATGAGCAGTTCTTC
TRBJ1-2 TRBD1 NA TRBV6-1 CASSGDEQGAFNYGYTF TGTGCCAGCAGTGGGGACGAGCAGGGGGCCTTTAACTATGGCTACACCTTC
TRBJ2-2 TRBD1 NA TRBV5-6 CASSQTGAKGTGELFF TGTGCCAGCAGCCAGACAGGGGCCAAGGGCACCGGGGAGCTGTTTTTT